This T cell receptor (beta chain) originates from a study of blood T cell repertoires in COVID-19. Study background: Sites in the United States, Italy and Spain provided acute and convalescent COVID-19 samples. PBMCs, B-cell-depleted T cells, or T cells were the source of the cDNA or gDNA that made up the material.

Cohort placement rested on clinical history that participants reported themselves. The study counted Cohort 3 donors as recovered given two negative PCRs, clearance, or symptom resolution. This CDR3 has 21 residues. V was clipped by 5 bases and J by 5 bases; unmatched bases: 26. Profiled with immunoSEQ multiplex PCR; TCRdb holds only in-frame clones, not every one. The table has a few hundred thousand clones, more than 85% seen once. Sequenced sample: PBMCs or T cells enriched from blood (not recorded which). This sequence joins TRBV23-1 and TRBJ1-5; 8 bases are shared with TRBD1. TRBV23-1 is given ORF status, its function remaining uncertain. This TCR was recovered from a woman aged 60-70 years who had recovered from COVID-19. CDR3 protein: CASSNTGRDRYPTDSYQPQHF. For the CDR3, the DNA is TGCGCCAGCAGTAATACCGGCCGGGACAGGTATCCCACTGACTCGTATCAGCCCCAGCATTTT.